The 2 T cell receptor beta chains below all came from one sample that was sequenced in a study of spatial heterogeneity in lung cancer. MiXCR, applied by TCRdb to the 5' RACE reads, yields one record per CDR3 protein. The repertoire holds around 23,000 distinct CDR3 sequences, with about 3% as singletons. Time point defined: sample taken at primary tumor resection. Unsorted samples of tumor, nontumor lung or frozen PBMC had their whole RNA sequenced. The sample consisted of PBMCs, taken at surgery. The receptors come from a female donor with early-stage non-small cell lung cancer.

This clonotype was seen at least ten times. CDR3 residues: CASSPTSSYYNEQFF. CDR3 in DNA: TGTGCCAGTAGCCCCACTAGCTCCTACTACAATGAGCAGTTCTTC. The chain uses TRBV19 and TRBJ2-1; a weak D match, TRBD2 (6 bases). In germline, CDR1 is LNHDA, CDR2 SQIVND (reference sequence). The CDR3 extends over 15 amino acids. Deletions cut 6 bases from V and 3 bases from J, with 15 bases between.

This clonotype was counted ten times or more. This chain connects TRBV24-1 to TRBJ2-5, with D unresolved. Trimming took 3 bases from V and 0 from J, leaving 10 bases between them. From germline, CDR1 is KGHDR and CDR2 SFDVKD. The CDR3 has 15 residues. The CDR3 DNA reads TGTGCCACCAGTGATCTACAAAGCGACCAAGAGACCCAGTACTTC. This encodes CATSDLQSDQETQYF.